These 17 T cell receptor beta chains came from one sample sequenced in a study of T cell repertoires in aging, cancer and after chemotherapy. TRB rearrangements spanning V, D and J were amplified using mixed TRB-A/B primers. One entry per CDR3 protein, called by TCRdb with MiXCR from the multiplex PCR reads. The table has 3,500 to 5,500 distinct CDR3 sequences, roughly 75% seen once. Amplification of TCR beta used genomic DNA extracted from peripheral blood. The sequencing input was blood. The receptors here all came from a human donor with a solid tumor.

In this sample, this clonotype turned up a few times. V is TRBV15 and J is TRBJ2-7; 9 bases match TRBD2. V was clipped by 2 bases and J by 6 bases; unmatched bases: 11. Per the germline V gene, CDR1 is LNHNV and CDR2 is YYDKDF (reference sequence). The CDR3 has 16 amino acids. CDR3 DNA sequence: TGTGCCACCAGCAGATCAAATAGCGGGAGCCTTTCCGAGCAGTACTTC. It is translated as CATSRSNSGSLSEQYF.

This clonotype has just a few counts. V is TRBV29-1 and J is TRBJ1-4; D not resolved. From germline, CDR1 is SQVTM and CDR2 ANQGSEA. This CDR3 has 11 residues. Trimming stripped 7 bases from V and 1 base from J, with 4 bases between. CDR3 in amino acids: CSALTNEKLFF. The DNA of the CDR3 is TGCAGCGCCCTAACTAATGAAAAACTGTTTTTT.

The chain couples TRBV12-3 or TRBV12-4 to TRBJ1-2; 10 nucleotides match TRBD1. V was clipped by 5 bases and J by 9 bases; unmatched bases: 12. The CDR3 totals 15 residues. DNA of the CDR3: TGTGCCAGCAGTCCCGAATCGTGGACAGGGGGTAGCTACACCTTC. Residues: CASSPESWTGGSYTF.

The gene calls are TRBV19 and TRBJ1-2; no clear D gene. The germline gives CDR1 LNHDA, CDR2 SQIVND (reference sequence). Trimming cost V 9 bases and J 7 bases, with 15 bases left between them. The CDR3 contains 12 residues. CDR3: CASSLDIRGYTF. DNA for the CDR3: TGTGCCAGCAGCTTAGATATTCGTGGCTACACCTTC.

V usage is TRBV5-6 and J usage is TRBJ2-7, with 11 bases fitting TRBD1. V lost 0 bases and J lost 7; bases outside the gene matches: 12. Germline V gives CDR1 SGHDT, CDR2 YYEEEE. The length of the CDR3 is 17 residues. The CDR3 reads CASSLVWDRGTSPEQYF. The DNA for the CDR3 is TGTGCCAGCAGCTTGGTTTGGGACAGGGGGACCTCCCCGGAGCAGTACTTC.

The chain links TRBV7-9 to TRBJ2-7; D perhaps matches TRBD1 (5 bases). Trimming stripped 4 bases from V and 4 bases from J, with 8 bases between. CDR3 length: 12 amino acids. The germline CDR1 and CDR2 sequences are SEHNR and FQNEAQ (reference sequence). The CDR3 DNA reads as TGTGCCAGCAGCTCCCAGGGATACGAGCAGTACTTC. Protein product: CASSSQGYEQYF.

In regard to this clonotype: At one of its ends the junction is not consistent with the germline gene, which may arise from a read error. The CDR3 protein is CASSFNPFYEQYF. The CDR3 coding sequence is TGCGCCAGCAGCTTTAACCCGTTCTACGAGCAGTACTTC. V and J are TRBV11-1 and TRBJ2-7, with no clear D. This CDR3 has 13 residues. The germline V gene encodes CDR1 SGHAT and CDR2 FQDESV (reference sequence). The variable domain in full, completed from reference TRBV11-1 and TRBJ2-7, reads EAEVAQSPRYKITEKSQAVAFWCDPISGHATLYWYRQILGQGPELLVQFQDESVVDDSQLPKDRFSAERLKGVDSTLKIQPAELGDSAMYLCASSFNPFYEQYFGPGTRLTVT.

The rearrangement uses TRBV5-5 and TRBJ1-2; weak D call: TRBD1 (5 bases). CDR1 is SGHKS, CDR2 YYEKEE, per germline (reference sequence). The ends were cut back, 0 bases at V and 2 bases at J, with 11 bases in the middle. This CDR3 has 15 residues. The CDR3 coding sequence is TGTGCCAGCAGCTTGGAGTCGACAGCCAACTATGGCTACACCTTC. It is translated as CASSLESTANYGYTF.

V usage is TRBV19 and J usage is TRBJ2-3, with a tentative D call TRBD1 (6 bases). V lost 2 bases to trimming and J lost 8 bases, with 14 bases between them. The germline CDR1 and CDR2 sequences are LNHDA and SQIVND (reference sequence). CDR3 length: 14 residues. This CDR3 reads CASSIQGTVGTQYF. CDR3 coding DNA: TGTGCCAGTAGTATACAGGGGACGGTTGGTACGCAGTATTTT.

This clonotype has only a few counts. CDR3 nucleotides: TGTGCCAGCAGCCTGGGACAGGGGGCTATGAACACTGAAGCTTTCTTT. The encoded protein is CASSLGQGAMNTEAFF. The gene calls are TRBV5-4 and TRBJ1-1, with TRBD1 matching over 12 bases. The J segment lost 0 bases and the V segment lost 4 bases, leaving 4 bases of the junction unmatched. This CDR3 is built from 16 residues. From germline, CDR1 is SGHNT and CDR2 YYREEE (reference sequence).

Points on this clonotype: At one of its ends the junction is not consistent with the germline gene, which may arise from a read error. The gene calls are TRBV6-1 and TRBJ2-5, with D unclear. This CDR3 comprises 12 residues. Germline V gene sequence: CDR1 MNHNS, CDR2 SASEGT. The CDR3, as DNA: TGTGCCACCAGTGATTTAACCGAGACCCAGTACTTC. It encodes CATSDLTETQYF.

The CDR3 region is CASSLNVEGGPEAFF. CDR3 sequence (DNA): TGTGCCAGCAGCTTAAATGTTGAAGGGGGCCCTGAAGCTTTCTTT. This chain links TRBV7-6 with TRBJ1-1; the match to TRBD1 covers 7 bases. Trimming removed 2 bases from V and 6 bases from J; junction bases left unmatched: 9. The CDR3 loop spans 15 amino acids. CDR1 is SGHVS and CDR2 is FNYEAQ in the germline V gene.

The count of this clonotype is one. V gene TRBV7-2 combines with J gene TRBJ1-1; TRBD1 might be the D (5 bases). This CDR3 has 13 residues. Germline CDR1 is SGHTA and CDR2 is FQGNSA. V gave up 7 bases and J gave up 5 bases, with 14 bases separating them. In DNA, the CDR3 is TGTGCCAGCAACTGGGGCGGTGGGACTGAAGCTTTCTTT. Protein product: CASNWGGGTEAFF.

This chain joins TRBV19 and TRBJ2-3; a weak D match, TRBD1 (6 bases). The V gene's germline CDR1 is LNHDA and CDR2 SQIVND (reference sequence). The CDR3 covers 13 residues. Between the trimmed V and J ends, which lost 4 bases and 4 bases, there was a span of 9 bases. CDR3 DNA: TGTGCCAGTAGTAGGGGACAATCAGATACGCAGTATTTT. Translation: CASSRGQSDTQYF. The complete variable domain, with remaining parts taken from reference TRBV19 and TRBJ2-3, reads DGGITQSPKYLFRKEGQNVTLSCEQNLNHDAMYWYRQDPGQGLRLIYYSQIVNDFQKGDIAEGYSVSREKKESFPLTVTSAQKNPTAFYLCASSRGQSDTQYFGPGTRLTVL.

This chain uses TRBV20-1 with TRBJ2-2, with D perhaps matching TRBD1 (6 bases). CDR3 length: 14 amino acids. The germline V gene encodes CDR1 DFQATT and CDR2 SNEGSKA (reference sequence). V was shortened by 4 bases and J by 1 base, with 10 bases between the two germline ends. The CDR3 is CSATGTKNTGELFF. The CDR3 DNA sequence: TGCAGTGCTACCGGGACAAAGAACACCGGGGAGCTGTTTTTT.

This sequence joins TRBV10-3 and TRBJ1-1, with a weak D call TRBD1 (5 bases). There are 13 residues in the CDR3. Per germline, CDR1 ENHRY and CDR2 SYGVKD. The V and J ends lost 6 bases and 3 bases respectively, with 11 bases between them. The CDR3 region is CAIRGPSDTEAFF. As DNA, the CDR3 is TGTGCCATCAGGGGACCATCGGACACTGAAGCTTTCTTT.

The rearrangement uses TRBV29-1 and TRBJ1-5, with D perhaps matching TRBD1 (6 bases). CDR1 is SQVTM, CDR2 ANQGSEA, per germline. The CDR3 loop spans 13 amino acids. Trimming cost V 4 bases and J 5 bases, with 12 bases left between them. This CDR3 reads CSVGMSGDQPQHF. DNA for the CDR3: TGCAGCGTTGGGATGTCAGGGGATCAGCCCCAGCATTTT.